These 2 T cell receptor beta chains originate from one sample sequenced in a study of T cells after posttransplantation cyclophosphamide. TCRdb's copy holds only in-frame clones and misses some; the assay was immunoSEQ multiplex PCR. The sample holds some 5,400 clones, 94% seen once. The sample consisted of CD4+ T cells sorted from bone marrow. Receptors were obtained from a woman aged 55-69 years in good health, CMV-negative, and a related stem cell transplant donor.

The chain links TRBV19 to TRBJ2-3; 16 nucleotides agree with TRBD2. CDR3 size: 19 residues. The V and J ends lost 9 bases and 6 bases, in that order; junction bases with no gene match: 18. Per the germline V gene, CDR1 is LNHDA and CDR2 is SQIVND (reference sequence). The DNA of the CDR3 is TGTGCCAGCGATCCCTGGGGACTAGCGGGAGGGGGCCAGCTGGATACGCAGTATTTT. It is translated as CASDPWGLAGGGQLDTQYF.

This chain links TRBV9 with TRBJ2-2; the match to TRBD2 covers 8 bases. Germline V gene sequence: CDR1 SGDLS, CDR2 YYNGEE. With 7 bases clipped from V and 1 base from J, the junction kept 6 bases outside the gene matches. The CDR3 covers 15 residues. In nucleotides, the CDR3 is TGTGCCAGCTCGGGACTAGTCCGGAACACCGGGGAGCTGTTTTTT. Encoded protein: CASSGLVRNTGELFF.